What follows are 25 T cell receptor beta chains derived from one specimen sequenced in a study of blood T cell repertoires in COVID-19. The protocol was immunoSEQ multiplex PCR, while the TCRdb copy is restricted to in-frame clones and leaves out a portion. Here the sample spans more than 200,000 clones, approximately 84% being singletons. Sequencing used peripheral blood. These receptors were obtained from a man at least 80 years old with acute or convalescent COVID-19.

This clone was found a few times. In nucleotides, the CDR3 is TGTGCCAGCAGCCAAGGGGGGAACACTGAAGCTTTCTTT. The encoded protein is CASSQGGNTEAFF. V and J are TRBV7-3 and TRBJ1-1, with a weak D call TRBD1 (6 bases). Germline V gene data show CDR1 as SGHTA and CDR2 as FQGTGA. The V end lost 5 bases, the J end lost 1 base, and 8 bases lay between the germline ends. The CDR3 contains 13 residues.

V gene TRBV2 combines with J gene TRBJ1-6; 10 bases map to TRBD1. Germline assignment: CDR1 SNHLY and CDR2 FYNNEI. The CDR3 length is 13 residues. V shed 6 bases and J 13 bases; nucleotides not matched to a gene: 6. CDR3 region: CASSGTGVRPLHF. DNA for the CDR3: TGTGCCAGCAGCGGGACAGGGGTCCGTCCCCTCCACTTT.

This chain joins TRBV28 and TRBJ2-2; D gene ambiguous. CDR3 length: 13 amino acids. Trimming left V 6 bases short and J 6 bases short, with 11 bases between. From germline, CDR1 is MDHEN and CDR2 SYDVKM. CDR3 residues: CASRTRISGELFF. For the CDR3, the DNA is TGTGCCAGCAGGACGAGGATTTCCGGGGAGCTGTTTTTT.

This chain links TRBV27 with TRBJ2-2; 7 positions match TRBD2. This CDR3 is built from 14 residues. V dropped 5 bases and J dropped 5; count of bases not matched to a gene: 5. CDR1 and CDR2 from the germline V gene are MNHEY and SMNVEV (reference sequence). The DNA of the CDR3 is TGTGCCAGCAGTCCCTATAGCGGGACCGGGGAGCTGTTTTTT. This codes for CASSPYSGTGELFF.

The chain recombines TRBV7-2 with TRBJ2-3; TRBD1 is a possible D gene (5 bases). The V gene's germline CDR1 is SGHTA and CDR2 FQGNSA. The CDR3 is 13 amino acids. The CDR3 here is CASALGRADTQYF. DNA for the CDR3: TGTGCAAGCGCGTTGGGGCGCGCAGATACGCAGTATTTT.

The J gene is TRBJ2-3, the V gene TRBV28; a weak D match, TRBD2 (6 bases). Germline lookup yields CDR1 MDHEN and CDR2 SYDVKM. The CDR3 runs 15 residues. V dropped 8 bases and J dropped 0 bases, with 15 bases sitting between them. The DNA of the CDR3 is TGTGCCAGCGAATCCGGGACTCTTAGCACAGATACGCAGTATTTT. Protein sequence: CASESGTLSTDTQYF.

This clone was seen only a few times. The chain has TRBV7-2 and TRBJ2-1, with TRBD2 matching over 14 bases. Germline V gene data show CDR1 as SGHTA and CDR2 as FQGNSA. The CDR3 extends over 14 amino acids. V lost 4 bases and J lost 10; bases outside the gene matches: 3. This CDR3 reads CASSSGLAGGEQFF. The CDR3 bases are TGTGCCAGCAGCTCCGGACTAGCGGGAGGAGAGCAGTTCTTC.

In this sample, this clone turned up a few times. This chain links TRBV24-1 with TRBJ1-2; TRBD1 agrees at 10 bases. Germline CDR1 and CDR2: KGHDR and SFDVKD. The CDR3 length is 15 residues. Germline trimming cut 3 bases from V and 5 bases from J; bases unmatched to any gene: 5. This CDR3 is CATSDTGTGVYGYTF. The CDR3 bases are TGTGCCACCAGTGATACCGGGACAGGGGTTTATGGCTACACCTTC.

The chain uses TRBV28 and TRBJ2-3; D not certain. The length of the CDR3 is 14 residues. Germline V gives CDR1 MDHEN, CDR2 SYDVKM. V lost 4 bases, J lost 7 bases, and 15 bases lay in between. The CDR3 spells CASSSPSVLNTQYF. The CDR3 coding sequence is TGTGCCAGCAGTTCCCCGAGCGTACTAAATACGCAGTATTTT.

The V call is TRBV28, the J call TRBJ2-7, with 15 bases fitting TRBD2. Losses at the gene ends were 1 base for V and 5 bases for J; bases not matched to a gene: 12. Per the germline V gene, CDR1 is MDHEN and CDR2 is SYDVKM. The CDR3 has 19 amino acids. The CDR3 spells CASSLLGGLAGGPGHEQYF. In nucleotides, the CDR3 is TGTGCCAGCAGTTTATTGGGAGGACTAGCGGGAGGGCCTGGCCACGAGCAGTACTTC.

This clone came up a few times. The genes are TRBV7-2 and TRBJ2-5; the D gene is possibly TRBD1 (6 bases). Trimming stripped 3 bases from V and 5 bases from J, with 19 bases between. This CDR3 region has 16 residues. Germline CDR1 is SGHTA and CDR2 is FQGNSA. CDR3 loop: CASSFGGVGAGETQYF. CDR3 in DNA: TGTGCCAGCAGCTTTGGGGGCGTGGGGGCAGGGGAGACCCAGTACTTC.

V gene TRBV30 combines with J gene TRBJ2-1; TRBD2 matches at 7 bases. V lost 5 bases to trimming and J lost 0 bases; unmatched junction nucleotides: 10. This CDR3 is built from 16 residues. Germline V gives CDR1 GTSNPN, CDR2 SVGIG (reference sequence). In DNA form, the CDR3 reads TGTGCCTGGGAACTAGCGTTCCGAAGCTCCTACAATGAGCAGTTCTTC. It is translated as CAWELAFRSSYNEQFF.

There are a few counts of this clone. The chain carries TRBV29-1 and TRBJ1-5, with TRBD1 identical over 10 bases. In germline, CDR1 is SQVTM, CDR2 ANQGSEA. CDR3 size: 12 residues. Germline trimming cut 6 bases from V and 4 bases from J; bases unmatched to any gene: 0. This CDR3 reads CSVGQGNQPQHF. CDR3 coding DNA: TGCAGCGTGGGACAGGGGAATCAGCCCCAGCATTTT.

V gene TRBV7-9 combines with J gene TRBJ2-1; no reliable D call. This CDR3 spans 15 amino acids. Trimming removed 0 bases at V and 0 bases at J, with 6 bases between. Germline CDR1 and CDR2: SEHNR and FQNEAQ (reference sequence). Here the CDR3 reads CASSLARSSYNEQFF. DNA for the CDR3: TGTGCCAGCAGCTTAGCTAGGAGCTCCTACAATGAGCAGTTCTTC.

The chain combines TRBV12-3 or TRBV12-4 with TRBJ1-2; D remains ambiguous. CDR3 size: 12 residues. The V and J ends lost 4 bases and 2 bases respectively, with 5 bases between them. CDR3 residues: CASSSGNYGYTF. CDR3 sequence (DNA): TGTGCCAGCAGTTCGGGGAACTATGGCTACACCTTC.

The chain recombines TRBV27 with TRBJ2-7; D unresolved. V lost 6 bases and J 0 bases, leaving 9 bases between the germline ends. Germline V gene sequence: CDR1 MNHEY, CDR2 SMNVEV (reference sequence). The CDR3 consists of 13 residues. The CDR3 spells CASRRTASYEQYF. CDR3 nucleotide sequence: TGTGCCAGCAGGCGCACTGCCTCCTACGAGCAGTACTTC.

CDR3 residues: CSVGSPYEQYF. The CDR3 region has the DNA TGCAGCGTCGGGAGCCCCTACGAGCAGTACTTC. The chain couples TRBV20-1 to TRBJ2-7; possible D gene TRBD2, 6 bases. The CDR3 extends over 11 amino acids. Per the germline V gene, CDR1 is DFQATT and CDR2 is SNEGSKA (reference sequence).

The rearrangement uses TRBV11-3 and TRBJ2-7, with 8 bases that match TRBD1. The CDR3 totals 16 residues. Germline CDR1 and CDR2: SGHNT and YENEEA. V was pared by 1 base and J by 5 bases, with 10 bases of the junction left unmatched. Here the CDR3 reads CASSLGPSRGLNEQYV. The CDR3 DNA follows: TGTGCCAGCAGCTTAGGGCCGTCCAGGGGGCTGAACGAGCAGTACGTC.

The V and J genes are TRBV19 and TRBJ1-2; D gene unclear. CDR3 length: 15 amino acids. Per germline, CDR1 LNHDA and CDR2 SQIVND (reference sequence). V dropped 6 bases and J dropped 5 bases, with 19 bases sitting between them. The CDR3 is CASSLGGSPIYGYTF. CDR3 DNA sequence: TGTGCCAGTAGCCTTGGAGGGAGCCCTATTTATGGCTACACCTTC. Full variable domain (remainder filled in from reference TRBV19 and TRBJ1-2): DGGITQSPKYLFRKEGQNVTLSCEQNLNHDAMYWYRQDPGQGLRLIYYSQIVNDFQKGDIAEGYSVSREKKESFPLTVTSAQKNPTAFYLCASSLGGSPIYGYTFGSGTRLTVV.

The chain uses TRBV27 and TRBJ2-7; 7 bases fit TRBD2. The CDR3 extends over 16 amino acids. CDR1 is MNHEY, CDR2 SMNVEV, per germline (reference sequence). V was clipped by 0 bases and J by 2 bases; unmatched bases: 7. CDR3 coding DNA: TGTGCCAGCAGTTTATCGTGGACTAGTGGGGCCTACGAGCAGTACTTC. This encodes CASSLSWTSGAYEQYF.

The chain is built from TRBV19 and TRBJ2-2, with D perhaps TRBD1 (5 bases). Per the germline V gene, CDR1 is LNHDA and CDR2 is SQIVND (reference sequence). The CDR3 extends over 16 amino acids. V was shortened by 3 bases and J by 2 bases, with 13 bases between the two germline ends. CDR3 protein: CASSILQGPNTGELFF. CDR3 nucleotide sequence: TGTGCCAGTAGTATTCTTCAGGGCCCTAACACCGGGGAGCTGTTTTTT. The complete variable domain, with remaining parts taken from reference TRBV19 and TRBJ2-2, reads DGGITQSPKYLFRKEGQNVTLSCEQNLNHDAMYWYRQDPGQGLRLIYYSQIVNDFQKGDIAEGYSVSREKKESFPLTVTSAQKNPTAFYLCASSILQGPNTGELFFGEGSRLTVL.

This clone was seen only once. The CDR3 is CASSLEGQGALGNYGYTF. Written as DNA, the CDR3 is TGTGCCAGCAGCTTAGAGGGCCAGGGGGCGTTGGGGAACTATGGCTACACCTTC. The chain employs TRBV7-2 and TRBJ1-2; 8 bases match TRBD1. The V segment lost 1 base and the J segment 2 bases; nucleotides outside the gene matches: 12. Per germline, CDR1 SGHTA and CDR2 FQGNSA. The CDR3 is made up of 18 amino acids.

The chain couples TRBV20-1 to TRBJ1-2, with D unclear. The CDR3 runs to 11 residues. The germline CDR1 and CDR2 sequences are DFQATT and SNEGSKA (reference sequence). Trimming took 1 base from V and 7 from J, leaving 7 bases between them. The CDR3, as DNA: TGCAGTGCTAGAGGCGGGGTTGGCTACACCTTC. Translating it yields CSARGGVGYTF.

The chain links TRBV5-1 to TRBJ1-5; 9 bases are shared with TRBD1. CDR3 length: 18 residues. V lost 2 bases, J lost 1 base, and 10 bases stayed unmatched. The germline V gene has CDR1 SGHRS and CDR2 YFSETQ. The CDR3: CASSLRPAGTGSNQPQHF. DNA of the CDR3: TGCGCCAGCAGCTTAAGACCAGCCGGGACAGGGAGCAATCAGCCCCAGCATTTT.

The chain links TRBV6-5 to TRBJ1-5; the D gene is possibly TRBD1 (5 bases). Germline CDR1 is MNHEY and CDR2 is SVGAGI. The CDR3 is 13 residues long. V was shortened by 6 bases and J by 7 bases, with 13 bases between the two germline ends. In DNA form, the CDR3 reads TGTGCCAGCAGACACCCGGCAGGGCAGCCCCAGCATTTT. It encodes CASRHPAGQPQHF.